Below, 31 T cell receptor beta chains from the same sample are listed, as sequenced in a study of CD8 T cells in ankylosing spondylitis. One entry per CDR3 protein, called by TCRdb with MiXCR from the 5' RACE reads. The sample yields about 250,000 distinct CDR3 sequences, under 20% seen once. Sequencing input: blood, either unsorted or a sorted T cell fraction (not recorded which). Receptors were obtained from a male donor with ankylosing spondylitis or in good health (not recorded which).

This clonotype showed up many times. The chain uses TRBV3-1 and TRBJ2-7; 7 nucleotides line up with TRBD2. V dropped 4 bases and J dropped 2; count of bases not matched to a gene: 2. The germline gives CDR1 LGHDT, CDR2 YNNKEL (reference sequence). This CDR3 contains 13 residues. CDR3 protein: CASSPGTTYEQYF. DNA for the CDR3: TGTGCCAGCAGCCCAGGGACTACCTACGAGCAGTACTTC.

This clonotype turned up a few times. The chain couples TRBV29-1 to TRBJ2-1; D uncertain. The V end was cut by 6 bases, the J end by 5 bases, with 11 bases between. From germline, CDR1 is SQVTM and CDR2 ANQGSEA. There are 12 residues in the CDR3. The CDR3 region has the DNA TGCAGCGTCACGATGGAACACAATGAGCAGTTCTTC. Its translation: CSVTMEHNEQFF.

This clonotype was found a few times. The J gene is TRBJ2-1, the V gene TRBV12-3 or TRBV12-4, with 8 nucleotides matching TRBD2. The CDR3 extends over 13 amino acids. V lost 6 bases to trimming and J lost 7 bases; unmatched junction nucleotides: 5. CDR3 sequence reads: CASSIGGGNEQFF. The CDR3 nucleotides are TGTGCCAGCAGCATCGGGGGGGGGAATGAGCAGTTCTTC.

This clonotype was counted ten times or more. The J gene is TRBJ2-7, the V gene TRBV27; D is ambiguous. This CDR3 contains 13 residues. Trimming shortened V by 3 bases and J by 2 bases, and 8 bases separated the two germline ends. Germline values: CDR1 MNHEY, CDR2 SMNVEV (reference sequence). The CDR3 spells CASSLAPTYEQYF. DNA for the CDR3: TGTGCCAGCAGTTTGGCCCCAACCTACGAGCAGTACTTC.

This clonotype was detected ten times or more. DNA of the CDR3: TGTGCCAGCAGTTTGACAGGCGGAAAAGAGACCCAGTACTTC. Encoded protein: CASSLTGGKETQYF. The V gene is TRBV27, the J gene TRBJ2-5; TRBD1 is a possible D gene (6 bases). CDR1 and CDR2 (germline): MNHEY, SMNVEV (reference sequence). V lost 3 bases and J lost 3, with 11 bases in between. The CDR3 runs 14 residues.

This clonotype showed up just once. The V gene is TRBV4-1, the J gene TRBJ2-7; TRBD1 matches 8 bases. The CDR3 totals 15 residues. CDR1 is MGHRA and CDR2 is YSYEKL in the germline V gene. Trimming took 4 bases from V and 5 from J; bases not matched to a gene: 10. The CDR3 nucleotides read TGCGCCAGCAGCCCAAGGTTGACAGGGGTCCACGAGCAGTACTTC. Its translation is CASSPRLTGVHEQYF.

The gene calls are TRBV29-1 and TRBJ2-1; 7 nucleotides match TRBD1. V was pared by 5 bases and J by 5 bases, with 6 bases of the junction left unmatched. This CDR3 region has 13 residues. Germline CDR1 SQVTM, CDR2 ANQGSEA. The CDR3: CSVHGQDHNEQFF. The CDR3 region has the DNA TGCAGCGTTCACGGACAGGACCACAATGAGCAGTTCTTC.

The table lists this clonotype with a few counts. The chain carries TRBV3-1 and TRBJ2-1, with 8 bases that match TRBD2. The CDR3 runs 15 residues. CDR1 is LGHDT, CDR2 YNNKEL, per germline (reference sequence). The V and J ends lost 0 bases and 8 bases, in that order; junction bases with no gene match: 6. The CDR3 coding sequence is TGTGCCAGCAGCCAAGAGGCACGGGAGGGCGATGAGCAGTTCTTC. Protein sequence: CASSQEAREGDEQFF.

The V gene is TRBV12-3 or TRBV12-4, the J gene TRBJ2-3; unclear D gene. The CDR3 contains 14 residues. V gave up 6 bases and J gave up 2 bases, with 12 bases separating them. CDR3 DNA sequence: TGTGCCAGCAGCAGTTCTGTATTCACAGATACGCAGTATTTT. It translates to CASSSSVFTDTQYF.

As regards this clonotype: A much larger clone lies one base from this, so it may be a read error. This sequence joins TRBV29-1 and TRBJ1-3, with a tentative D call TRBD1 (5 bases). In germline, CDR1 is SQVTM, CDR2 ANQGSEA. The V and J ends lost 7 bases and 6 bases respectively, with 16 bases between them. The CDR3 contains 13 residues. CDR3 amino acids: CSAGGTAVNTIYF. CDR3 nucleotides: TGCAGCGCCGGCGGGACCGCTGTAAACACCATATATTTT.

Turning to this clonotype: One end of the junction does not line up with germline, which may come from a read error. The V gene is TRBV27, the J gene TRBJ1-6; 7 positions agree with TRBD1. CDR3 length equals 14 residues. Germline CDR1 MNHEY, CDR2 SMNVEV (reference sequence). The CDR3 spells CASRTRGYNLPLHF. DNA of the CDR3: TGTGCCAGCAGAACCAGGGGGTATAATTTACCCCTCCACTTT.

This chain uses TRBV19 with TRBJ2-3; no clear D gene. The V and J ends lost 11 bases and 0 bases respectively, with 12 bases between them. The V gene's germline CDR1 is LNHDA and CDR2 SQIVND (reference sequence). This CDR3 spans 13 amino acids. Here the CDR3 DNA reads TGTGCCGTGATGCCCGGAAGCACAGATACGCAGTATTTT. As protein: CAVMPGSTDTQYF.

V and J are TRBV10-3 and TRBJ2-5; the D gene is possibly TRBD2 (6 bases). With 0 bases removed from V and 0 bases from J, the gap between germline ends came to 8 bases. The CDR3 extends over 15 amino acids. Germline V gene sequence: CDR1 ENHRY, CDR2 SYGVKD. The CDR3 loop reads CAISESRDYQETQYF. In DNA form, the CDR3 reads TGTGCCATCAGTGAGTCACGGGACTACCAAGAGACCCAGTACTTC.

V is TRBV11-2 and J is TRBJ2-7, with D perhaps matching TRBD1 or TRBD2 (5 bases each). Germline CDR1 reads SGHAT; CDR2 reads FQNNGV. The CDR3 loop spans 14 amino acids. Trimming removed 4 bases from V and 2 bases from J, with 12 bases in between. The CDR3 DNA reads as TGTGCCAGCAGCTACGGGACGGAGCCCTACGAGCAGTACTTC. Its translation is CASSYGTEPYEQYF.

This clonotype has only a few counts. CDR3 residues: CASSVAGQGIPEAFF. The CDR3, as DNA: TGTGCCAGCAGCGTAGCGGGACAGGGCATTCCTGAAGCTTTCTTT. The chain carries TRBV9 and TRBJ1-1; 9 positions agree with TRBD1. V was clipped by 0 bases and J by 6 bases; unmatched bases: 6. CDR1 and CDR2 (germline): SGDLS, YYNGEE. The CDR3 runs to 15 residues.

Many counts were recorded for this clonotype. The chain uses TRBV12-3 or TRBV12-4 and TRBJ2-2; D perhaps matches TRBD2 (6 bases). The CDR3 length is 15 residues. Trimming took off 4 bases at V and 6 bases at J, with 15 bases between the two ends. The CDR3 sequence: CASSYGSLRAGELFF. DNA for the CDR3: TGTGCCAGCAGTTACGGGAGTCTGAGGGCCGGGGAGCTGTTTTTT.

This clonotype was picked up many times. The chain joins TRBV7-9 to TRBJ2-3; 8 bases fit TRBD1. V shed 7 bases, J shed 6 bases, and the junction held 18 bases outside the gene matches. CDR1 is SEHNR and CDR2 is FQNEAQ in the germline V gene (reference sequence). The CDR3 sequence is 17 residues long. The CDR3 reads CASTPTIMTGDFDTQYF. CDR3 nucleotides: TGTGCCAGCACGCCGACAATAATGACAGGGGATTTTGATACGCAGTATTTT.

J is TRBJ2-7 and V is TRBV7-8; D gene unclear. This CDR3 is 13 amino acids long. The germline V gene encodes CDR1 SGHVS and CDR2 FQNEAQ. Trimming cost V 0 bases and J 2 bases, with 5 bases left between them. The CDR3 is CASSLAATYEQYF. DNA for the CDR3: TGTGCCAGCAGCTTAGCTGCTACCTACGAGCAGTACTTC.

The chain links TRBV10-3 to TRBJ2-7, with unresolved D. Per germline, CDR1 ENHRY and CDR2 SYGVKD. The CDR3 sequence is 13 residues long. V shed 4 bases and J shed 0 bases, with 7 bases lying between them. In DNA form, the CDR3 reads TGTGCCATCAGTGGTGACACCTCCTACGAGCAGTACTTC. Its translation is CAISGDTSYEQYF.

This chain links TRBV10-2 with TRBJ2-2; D gene unclear. With 4 bases removed from V and 5 bases from J, the gap between germline ends came to 20 bases. The germline V gene encodes CDR1 WSHSY and CDR2 SAAADI. CDR3 size: 17 residues. The CDR3 DNA reads TGCGCCAGCAGTGCCGTGAACGTGGGTCGAAGAACCGGGGAGCTGTTTTTT. Translated: CASSAVNVGRRTGELFF.

The chain uses TRBV12-3 or TRBV12-4 and TRBJ2-7, with D possibly TRBD2 on 6 matching bases. The CDR3 totals 14 residues. V lost 3 bases and J lost 0, with 9 bases in between. The CDR3: CASSFSGPSYEQYF. The CDR3 DNA follows: TGTGCCAGCAGTTTTAGCGGCCCCTCCTACGAGCAGTACTTC.

This clonotype was seen more than once but under ten times. The V call is TRBV29-1, the J call TRBJ1-2; perhaps TRBD1 as D (6 bases). The V and J ends lost 5 bases and 4 bases respectively, with 14 bases between them. The CDR3 is 13 amino acids. The germline V gene encodes CDR1 SQVTM and CDR2 ANQGSEA. The CDR3 is CSVRLRGAYGYTF. DNA for the CDR3: TGCAGCGTTCGTCTCAGGGGCGCCTATGGCTACACCTTC.

The genes are TRBV4-3 and TRBJ1-2; D gene uncertain. The germline V and J ends were trimmed by 3 bases and 0 bases, with 11 bases remaining between them. This CDR3 contains 15 residues. Germline CDR1 LGHNA, CDR2 YSLEER. CDR3 DNA: TGCGCCAGCAGCCAGGACCCGCGGACTAACTATGGCTACACCTTC. Translating gives CASSQDPRTNYGYTF.

This chain joins TRBV6-1 and TRBJ2-7, with D hard to call. Trimming stripped 0 bases from V and 2 bases from J, with 5 bases between. The CDR3 runs to 13 residues. The germline V gene encodes CDR1 MNHNS and CDR2 SASEGT. Here the CDR3 reads CASSEAETYEQYF. CDR3 coding DNA: TGTGCCAGCAGTGAAGCGGAAACCTACGAGCAGTACTTC.

This clonotype occurred a few times. J is TRBJ2-1 and V is TRBV5-1; TRBD2 matches 9 bases. V lost 4 bases, J lost 8 bases, and 10 bases stayed unmatched. This CDR3 comprises 15 residues. The germline V gene encodes CDR1 SGHRS and CDR2 YFSETQ. Here the CDR3 reads CASSLWAGGHDEQFF. In DNA form, the CDR3 reads TGCGCCAGCAGCCTGTGGGCGGGAGGGCATGATGAGCAGTTCTTC.

Only a few counts were recorded for this clonotype. The J gene is TRBJ1-2, the V gene TRBV9; 9 positions agree with TRBD1. The V gene end was trimmed by 3 bases and the J gene end by 4 bases; junction bases not matched to a gene: 4. The CDR3 runs 14 residues. From germline, CDR1 is SGDLS and CDR2 YYNGEE. The CDR3 bases are TGTGCCAGCAGCGACACAGGGGGCTTCTATGGCTACACCTTC. It translates to CASSDTGGFYGYTF.

The chain uses TRBV11-2 and TRBJ1-1, with a weak D call TRBD1 (6 bases). The CDR3 loop spans 15 amino acids. Germline assignment: CDR1 SGHAT and CDR2 FQNNGV. Trimming left V 1 base short and J 1 base short, with 10 bases between. CDR3 DNA: TGTGCCAGCAGCTTAGTTTGGACAGAGAACACTGAAGCTTTCTTT. This codes for CASSLVWTENTEAFF.

The genes are TRBV29-1 and TRBJ2-6; D gene unclear. Trimming left V 2 bases short and J 2 bases short, with 13 bases between. Germline lookup yields CDR1 SQVTM and CDR2 ANQGSEA. The CDR3 consists of 16 residues. Here the CDR3 DNA reads TGCAGCGTTGAATGGGGATGGGGTACTGGGGCCAACGTCCTGACTTTC. Translation gives CSVEWGWGTGANVLTF.

The chain is built from TRBV5-1 and TRBJ1-1; a possible D gene is TRBD1 (5 bases). CDR1 is SGHRS, CDR2 YFSETQ, per germline. The CDR3 length is 12 residues. The germline V and J ends were trimmed by 0 bases and 5 bases, with 5 bases remaining between them. The CDR3 spells CASSLGQTEAFF. The DNA of the CDR3 is TGCGCCAGCAGCTTGGGACAGACTGAAGCTTTCTTT. Using reference TRBV5-1 and TRBJ1-1 for the parts outside the CDR3, the full variable domain is KAGVTQTPRYLIKTRGQQVTLSCSPISGHRSVSWYQQTPGQGLQFLFEYFSETQRNKGNFPGRFSGRQFSNSRSEMNVSTLELGDSALYLCASSLGQTEAFFGQGTRLTVV.

Only a few counts were recorded for this clonotype. V and J are TRBV9 and TRBJ2-7, with D maybe TRBD1 (6 bases). CDR3 length equals 17 residues. The germline V gene encodes CDR1 SGDLS and CDR2 YYNGEE. V lost 3 bases and J 3 bases, leaving 22 bases between the germline ends. CDR3 sequence (DNA): TGTGCCAGCAGCGCGAGGACCGGGACACCAGATTACTACGAGCAGTACTTC. Amino acids: CASSARTGTPDYYEQYF.

The chain is built from TRBV27 and TRBJ1-4; TRBD1 might be the D (5 bases). Germline V lookup: CDR1 MNHEY, CDR2 SMNVEV (reference sequence). The CDR3 is 13 amino acids. Trimming pared 5 bases from V and 8 bases from J, leaving 12 bases between. CDR3 DNA: TGTGCCAGCAGTACAGGTGGGGACGAAAAACTGTTTTTT. It encodes CASSTGGDEKLFF.